This T cell receptor (beta chain) was retrieved from a study of blood T cell repertoires in COVID-19. Study-level background: COVID-19 samples, acute and convalescent, were from the United States, Italy and Spain. Nucleic acid was either cDNA or gDNA, and it came from T cells, B-cell-depleted T cells, or PBMCs.

V lost 7 bases and J 3 bases, leaving 13 bases between the germline ends. Germline V CDR1 and CDR2: LNHDA, SQIVND (reference sequence). The CDR3 runs 14 residues. Per the original data handling: For nucleated cells, counts were estimated from reference gene primer amplification. Assay: immunoSEQ multiplex PCR; the TCRdb copy retains only in-frame clones and omits some. V, J and clone size reflect that table, while D and trimming were determined from the DNA. The sample consists of 95,000 to 150,000 clones, more than 75% of them appearing once. Sequencing used peripheral blood. This TCR was recovered from a woman between 65 and 79 years old with acute or convalescent COVID-19. The gene calls are TRBV19 and TRBJ1-5; no definite D call. CDR3 sequence: CASTLRGLNQPQHF. The CDR3, as DNA: TGTGCCAGTACCCTCCGGGGTCTCAATCAGCCCCAGCATTTT.